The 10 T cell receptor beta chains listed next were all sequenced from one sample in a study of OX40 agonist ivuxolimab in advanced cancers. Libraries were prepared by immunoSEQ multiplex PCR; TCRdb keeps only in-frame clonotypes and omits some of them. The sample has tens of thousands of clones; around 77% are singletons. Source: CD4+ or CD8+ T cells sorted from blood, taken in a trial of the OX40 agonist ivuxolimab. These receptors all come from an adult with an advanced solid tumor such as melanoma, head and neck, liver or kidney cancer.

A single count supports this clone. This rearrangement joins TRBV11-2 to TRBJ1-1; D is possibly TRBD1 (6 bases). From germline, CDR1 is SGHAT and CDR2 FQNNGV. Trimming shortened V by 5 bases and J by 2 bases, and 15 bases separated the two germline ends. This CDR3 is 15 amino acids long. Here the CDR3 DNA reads TGTGCCAGCAGCCCAGGGCAGGGGACCAACACTGAAGCTTTCTTT. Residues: CASSPGQGTNTEAFF.

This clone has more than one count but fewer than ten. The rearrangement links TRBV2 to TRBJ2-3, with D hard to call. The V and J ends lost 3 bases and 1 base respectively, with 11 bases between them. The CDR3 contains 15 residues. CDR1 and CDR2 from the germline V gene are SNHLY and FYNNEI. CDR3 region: CASSDVGQRTDTQYF. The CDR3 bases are TGTGCCAGCAGTGACGTAGGGCAGCGCACAGATACGCAGTATTTT.

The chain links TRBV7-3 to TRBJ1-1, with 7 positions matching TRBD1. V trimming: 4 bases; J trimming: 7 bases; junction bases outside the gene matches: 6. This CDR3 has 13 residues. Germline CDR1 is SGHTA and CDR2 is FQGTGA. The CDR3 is CASSSRQGSEAFF. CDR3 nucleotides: TGTGCCAGCAGCTCCCGACAGGGCAGTGAAGCTTTCTTT.

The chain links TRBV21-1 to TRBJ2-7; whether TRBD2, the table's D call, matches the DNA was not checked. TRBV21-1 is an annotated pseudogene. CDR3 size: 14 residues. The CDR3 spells CASSNTSGRDEQYF. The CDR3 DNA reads TGTGCCAGCAGCAATACTAGCGGGAGAGACGAGCAGTACTTC.

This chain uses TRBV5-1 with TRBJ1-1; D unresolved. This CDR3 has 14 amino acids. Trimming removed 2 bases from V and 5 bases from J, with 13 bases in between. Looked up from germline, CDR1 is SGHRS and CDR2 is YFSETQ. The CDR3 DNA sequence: TGCGCCAGCAGCTTCTCCGGGGAAGGAACTGAAGCTTTCTTT. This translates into CASSFSGEGTEAFF.

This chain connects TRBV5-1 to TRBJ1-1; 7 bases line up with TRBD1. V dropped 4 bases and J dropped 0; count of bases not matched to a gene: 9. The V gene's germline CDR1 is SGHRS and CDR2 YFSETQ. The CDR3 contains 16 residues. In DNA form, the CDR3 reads TGCGCCAGCAGCCCCCTACGGGACAGATTGAACACTGAAGCTTTCTTT. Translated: CASSPLRDRLNTEAFF.

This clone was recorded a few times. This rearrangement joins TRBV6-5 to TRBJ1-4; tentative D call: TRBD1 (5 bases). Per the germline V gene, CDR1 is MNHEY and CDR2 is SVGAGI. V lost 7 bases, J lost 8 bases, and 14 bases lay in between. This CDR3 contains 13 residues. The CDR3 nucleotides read TGTGCCAGCACCCGGGACTTGGGCGAAAAACTGTTTTTT. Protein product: CASTRDLGEKLFF.

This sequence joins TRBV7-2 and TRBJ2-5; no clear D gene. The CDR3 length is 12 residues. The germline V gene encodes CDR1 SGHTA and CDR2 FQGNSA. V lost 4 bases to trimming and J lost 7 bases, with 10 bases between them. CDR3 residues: CASSSPDGTQYF. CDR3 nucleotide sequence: TGTGCCAGCAGCTCCCCGGACGGGACCCAGTACTTC.

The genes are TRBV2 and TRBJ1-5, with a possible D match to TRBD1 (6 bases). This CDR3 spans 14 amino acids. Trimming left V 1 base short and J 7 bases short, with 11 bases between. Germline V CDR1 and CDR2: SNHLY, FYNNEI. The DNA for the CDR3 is TGTGCCAGCAGTGAAGAACAGGGAGGCCAGCCCCAGCATTTT. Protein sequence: CASSEEQGGQPQHF.

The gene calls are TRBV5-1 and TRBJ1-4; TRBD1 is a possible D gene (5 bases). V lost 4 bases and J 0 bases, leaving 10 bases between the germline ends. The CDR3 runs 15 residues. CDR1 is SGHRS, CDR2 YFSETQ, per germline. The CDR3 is CASSVGTTTNEKLFF. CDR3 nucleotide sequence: TGCGCCAGCAGCGTAGGGACTACAACTAATGAAAAACTGTTTTTT.